Given below is one T cell receptor beta chain in context. Its antigen is unknown. The record has no base qualities; no much larger clone is one base away. The time point label of this sample denotes: pretreatment peripheral blood. The cohort comprised roughly 30 patients with locally advanced or metastatic urothelial carcinoma treated at Memorial Sloan Kettering on a trial protocol. Peripheral blood mononuclear cells were collected pretreatment and during treatment, with between 1 and 8 total time points obtained per patient. The Qiagen DNeasy Blood extraction kit was used to purify genomic DNA from total PBMCs and tumor samples. PBMCs were collected pretreatment and during treatment, and were isolated and stored as previously described. The CDR3 goes from the cysteine to the phenylalanine over 13 residues. Only CDR3 DNA remains: 39 bases, in frame from the first base. CDR1 SGHRS and CDR2 YFSETQ are derived from the germline V gene. V sheds 5 bases and J sheds 6 bases, leaving 15 bases between their ends.

Synthetic TCR analog templates were spiked into each PCR to estimate absolute template abundance from read counts. The immunoSEQ assay was used to amplify TCRbeta CDR3 regions from genomic DNA with bias-controlled V and J gene primers. Rearranged TCRbeta segments were sequenced at approximately 20X coverage. In the original analysis: Clustering was used to correct sequencing errors, and CDR3s were annotated against IMGT so that V, D and J genes could be assigned. Downstream analyses used only productive TCRbeta rearrangements, leaving out any out-of-frame or stop-codon sequences. Clonality was computed as one minus Shannon entropy normalized by the log of the number of unique productive sequences. Fisher's exact test with Benjamini-Hochberg correction, at a threshold of adjusted p below 0.01, was used to find clones that differed between time points or between blood and tumor. Imported from immuneACCESS, the table was reduced by TCRdb to in-frame sequences with V and J called. These copies leave out some clones; in studies compared against another copy, an unresolved V gene accounts for under half, and the cause of the remainder is not known. For V, J and clone size, that table is used; D and trimming come from the DNA. The sample has about 33,000 clones on record, 84% of them singletons. Clones ranked in the top ten supply around 14% of the sample.

This record belongs to a study of PD-L1 blockade in urothelial cancer (dated by TCRdb to between 2016 and 2019). With respect to the entire study: All patients started therapy around 2014 and received atezolizumab 1,200 mg intravenously every 3 weeks. About 85% of the roughly 29 patients were identified as males with urothelial cancer of bladder origin, and a prior smoking history was reported by 18 of 29 patients. Patients had an ECOG performance status of 0 or 1 and had received between 0 and 3 prior chemotherapy regimens. Blood samples were analyzed at 3 weeks after treatment start (second dose) and at 6 weeks after treatment start. Blood samples yielded a median of roughly 140,000 T cells and tens of thousands of unique TCRs, with median clonality approximately 0.08. Somatic, immune and clinical correlates of response to PD-L1 blockade with atezolizumab in urothelial cancer were the focus of an exploratory multi-omic analysis. Pretreatment tumor samples and matched peripheral blood, collected serially before and after atezolizumab treatment, underwent TCR sequencing. Durable clinical benefit meant progression-free survival longer than 6 months, and TCR features were also tested against progression-free and overall survival. In the same patients, whole exome sequencing and RNA sequencing of pretreatment tumors were performed in addition to TCR sequencing. Durable clinical benefit was achieved by nine patients and was not achieved by 20 patients. Twenty-nine patients had pretreatment blood TCR-seq, some 25 had at least one posttreatment blood collection, and some 25 had tumor TCR-seq.

Findings and caveats that apply to the study as a whole: Improved progression-free and overall survival was found to be associated with pretreatment peripheral blood TCR clonality below the median. Greater expansion of tumor-associated TCR clones in peripheral blood 3 weeks after the start of treatment was observed in patients with durable benefit (n of about 22, p = 0.022). Because the sample size was small (n of about 29) and many of the analyses were exploratory, the results are meant to be hypothesis-generating.

The origin of this receptor is a man in his 60s with urothelial cancer. The rearrangement combines TRBV5-1 with TRBJ2-7; the D gene assignment is ambiguous. The source material was PBMCs, sampled around atezolizumab (anti-PD-L1) treatment. CDR3 sequence: CASREPSGGEQYF. The DNA sequence is TGCGCCAGCAGGGAACCTAGTGGTGGCGAGCAGTACTTC.